This paragraph covers one TCR beta chain sequence. Here immunoSEQ multiplex PCR was the method, and the copy in TCRdb shows in-frame clones only, minus some. The sample lists 150,000 to 200,000 clones, about 74% occurring once. The ends were cut back, 0 bases at V and 2 bases at J, with 12 bases in the middle. Germline CDR1 is SGDLS and CDR2 is YYNGEE. The CDR3 consists of 15 residues. This sample was taken from a study of blood T cell repertoires in COVID-19. Study at large: From the United States, Italy and Spain came samples of acute and convalescent COVID-19. PBMCs, B-cell-depleted T cells, or T cells provided the cDNA or gDNA that made up the material.

Sequencing was performed on peripheral blood. The V call is TRBV9, the J call TRBJ2-7; D not certain. The sequence derives from a woman aged 80 or over with acute or convalescent COVID-19. CDR3 DNA: TGTGCCAGCAGCGTAGATGCGGTCCAGCCCTACGAGCAGTACTTC. It encodes CASSVDAVQPYEQYF.